This T cell receptor beta chain was found in a study of OX40 agonist ivuxolimab in advanced cancers. This CDR3 contains 13 residues. The V gene's germline CDR1 is MDHEN and CDR2 SYDVKM. Produced via immunoSEQ multiplex PCR; TCRdb's table is partial and in-frame only. There are tens of thousands of clones in the sample; about 90% occur only once, and more than 8.5% lies in the top ten. Remarks on this clone: The junction departs from germline at one end; a sequencing error may be responsible.

The sample was CD4+ or CD8+ T cells sorted from blood, taken in a trial of the OX40 agonist ivuxolimab. This TCR was recovered from an adult with an advanced solid tumor such as melanoma, head and neck, liver or kidney cancer. The rearrangement uses TRBV28 and TRBJ1-1; TRBD1 might be the D (6 bases). The CDR3 here is CASSSQGGQIPHF. The CDR3 region has the DNA TGTGCCAGCAGTTCCCAGGGCGGACAGATTCCACACTTT.